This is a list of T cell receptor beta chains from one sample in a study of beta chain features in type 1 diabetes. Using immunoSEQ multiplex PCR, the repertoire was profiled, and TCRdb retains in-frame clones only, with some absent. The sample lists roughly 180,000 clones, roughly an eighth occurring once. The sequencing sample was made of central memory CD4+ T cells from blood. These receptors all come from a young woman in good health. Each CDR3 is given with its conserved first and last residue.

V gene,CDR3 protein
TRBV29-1,CSVGGTGSWTEAFF
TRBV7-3,CASSLSGRASDTQYF
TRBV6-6,CASSSQHGNTIYF
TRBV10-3,CAISEYSEQYF
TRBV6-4,CASSEERGTEAFF
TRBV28,CASSLLRGATNEKLFF
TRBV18,CASSAGLAGGDTQYF
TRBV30,CAVAGPPYNEQFF
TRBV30,CASGGGGSETQYF
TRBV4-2,CASSQGGFEKLFF
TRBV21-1,CDPGPEAFF
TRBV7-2,CASSLEGRAYGYTF
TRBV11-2,CASRLAGGPNEQFF
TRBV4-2,CASSPYPGQGYGYTF
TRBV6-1,CASSGDGLAVETQYF
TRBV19,CASSVQKNQPQHF
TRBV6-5,CASSYSFTLPEAFF
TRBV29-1,CSVATANSNQPQHF
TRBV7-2,CASSLGTGWNQPQHF
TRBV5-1,CASSLRQGAGTEAFF
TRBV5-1,CASSLEGAGANVLTF
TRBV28,CASSSGGKTQYF
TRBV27,CASDSRAGNTEAFF
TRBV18,CASSPTREYEQYF
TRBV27,CASSLSYSNTEAFF
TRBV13,CASSLVSTEATFF
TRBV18,CASSPQSLGQEFTVQYF
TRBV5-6,CASSLIGVGQPQHF
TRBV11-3,CASSETGLADYEQYF
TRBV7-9,CASSLSEQSVADTQYF
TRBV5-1,CASSSQGTGANVLTF
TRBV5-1,CASSYQGQGNNEQFF